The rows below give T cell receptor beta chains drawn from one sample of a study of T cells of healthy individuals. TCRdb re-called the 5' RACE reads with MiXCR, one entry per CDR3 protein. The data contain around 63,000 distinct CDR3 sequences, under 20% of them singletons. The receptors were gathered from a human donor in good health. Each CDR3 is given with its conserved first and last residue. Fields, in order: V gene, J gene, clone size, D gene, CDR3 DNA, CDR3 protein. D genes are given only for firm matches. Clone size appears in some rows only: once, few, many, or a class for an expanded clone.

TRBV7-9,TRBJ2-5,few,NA,TGTGCCAGCAGCTCAGAAGAGACCCAGTACTTC,CASSSEETQYF
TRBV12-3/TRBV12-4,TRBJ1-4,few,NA,TGTGCCAGCAGTCCACGGGGGAGAGAAAAACTGTTTTTT,CASSPRGREKLFF
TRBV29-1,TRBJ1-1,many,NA,TGCAGCGTTGAAGCAGGGCTGTTT,CSVEAGLF
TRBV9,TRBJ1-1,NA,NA,TGTGCCAGCAGCCTGCGACAGACAAACACTGAAGCTTTCTTT,CASSLRQTNTEAFF
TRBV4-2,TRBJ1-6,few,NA,TGTGCCAGCAGCCAAGATCCCACGGGCACCTATAATTCACCCCTCCACTTT,CASSQDPTGTYNSPLHF
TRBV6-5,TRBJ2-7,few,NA,TGTGCCAGCAGTCTTCAGCCCGGACATGGGCTCTACGAGCAGTACTTC,CASSLQPGHGLYEQYF
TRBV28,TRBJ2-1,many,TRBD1,TGTGCCAGCAGCCCCCTTGGACAGGCCTACAATGAGCAGTTCTTC,CASSPLGQAYNEQFF
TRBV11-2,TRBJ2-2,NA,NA,TGTGCCAGCACCCGAGAGTCCGGGGAGCTGTTTTTT,CASTRESGELFF
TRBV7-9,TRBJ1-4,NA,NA,TGTGCCAGCAGCTTAGCAGGGGGACGTGAAAAACTGTTTTTT,CASSLAGGREKLFF
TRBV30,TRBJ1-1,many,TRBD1,TGTGCCTGGACACGGGGACAGTCGAACACTGAAGCTTTCTTT,CAWTRGQSNTEAFF
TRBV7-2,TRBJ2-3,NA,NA,TGTGCCAGCAGCTCCCGGGTAGCGATGGATACGCAGTATTTT,CASSSRVAMDTQYF
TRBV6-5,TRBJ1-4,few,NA,TGTGCCAGCAGCCCACGAGGGGCTAATGAAAAACTGTTTTTT,CASSPRGANEKLFF
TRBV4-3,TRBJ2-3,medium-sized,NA,TGCGCCAGCAGCCAGGGACACACAGATACGCAGTATTTT,CASSQGHTDTQYF
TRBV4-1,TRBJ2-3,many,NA,TGCGCCAGCAGCCAGGAATTGGGGGGGGGGCTTGATACGCAGTATTTT,CASSQELGGGLDTQYF
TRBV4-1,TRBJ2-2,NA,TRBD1,TGCGCCAGCAGCCCTCAGGGGGACGGGGAGCTGTTTTTT,CASSPQGDGELFF
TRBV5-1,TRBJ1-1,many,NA,TGCGCCAGCAGCTTCCAGGGCATGAACACTGAAGCTTTCTTT,CASSFQGMNTEAFF
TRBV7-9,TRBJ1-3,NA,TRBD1,TGTGCCAGCAGCCTGGGACAGGGAAACACCATATATTTT,CASSLGQGNTIYF
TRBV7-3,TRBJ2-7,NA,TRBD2,TGTGCCAGCAGCTTAACTAGCGGGAGTTCCTACGAGCAGTACTTC,CASSLTSGSSYEQYF
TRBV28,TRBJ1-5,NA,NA,TGTGCCAGCAGACGACAGCTAAATCAGCCCCAGCATTTT,CASRRQLNQPQHF
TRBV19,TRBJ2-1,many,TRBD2,TGTGCCAGTAGTTCTAGCGGGGGAAACTACAATGAGCAGTTCTTC,CASSSSGGNYNEQFF
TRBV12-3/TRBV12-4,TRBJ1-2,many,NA,TGTGCCAGCAGTTTTAGGCAGGGGTATGGCTACACCTTC,CASSFRQGYGYTF
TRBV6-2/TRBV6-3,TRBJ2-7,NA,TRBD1,TGTGCCAGCAGGACAGGGGCTACGTACGAGCAGTACTTC,CASRTGATYEQYF
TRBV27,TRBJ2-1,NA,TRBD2,TGTGCCAGCAGTGGAAAACTAGCGGGAGGAAACAATGAGCAGTTCTTC,CASSGKLAGGNNEQFF
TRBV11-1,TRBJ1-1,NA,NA,TGTGCCAGCAGCTTTACGAACACTGAAGCTTTCTTT,CASSFTNTEAFF
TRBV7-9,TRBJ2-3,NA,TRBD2,TGTGCCAGCAGCTTAGCGGTAGCGGGAGCAGATACGCAGTATTTT,CASSLAVAGADTQYF
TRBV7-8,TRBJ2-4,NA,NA,TGTGCCAGCAGCAGGACATGGGCAAACATTCAGTACTTC,CASSRTWANIQYF
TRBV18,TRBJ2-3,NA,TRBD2,TGTGCCAGCTCACCAGGAATTGGGGGACTAGAGGGACTTACAGATAAGCAGTATTTT,CASSPGIGGLEGLTDKQYF
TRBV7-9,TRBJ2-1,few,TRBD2,TGTGCCAGCAGCTTACTAGCGGACTCCTACAATGAGCAGTTCTTC,CASSLLADSYNEQFF
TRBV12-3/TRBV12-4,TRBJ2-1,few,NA,TGTGCCAGCAGTTTAGCGGTGATACGCTACAATGAGCAGTTCTTC,CASSLAVIRYNEQFF
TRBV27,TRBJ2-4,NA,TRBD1,TGTGCCAGTGACGGACAGGTTGTTATTCAGTACTTC,CASDGQVVIQYF
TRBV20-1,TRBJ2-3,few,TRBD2,TGCAGTGCTCCTTCAGCGGGAGGGCCAGATACGCAGTATTTT,CSAPSAGGPDTQYF
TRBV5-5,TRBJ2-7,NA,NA,TGTGCCAGCAGCTTGACTCACGGCCTCTCCTACGAGCAGTACTTC,CASSLTHGLSYEQYF
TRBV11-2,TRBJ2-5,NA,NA,TGTGCCAGCAGCTTATCGACTAATCAAGAGACCCAGTACTTC,CASSLSTNQETQYF
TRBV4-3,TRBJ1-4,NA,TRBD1,TGCGCCAGCAGCCTCCGACAGGGGGAAAAACTGTTTTTT,CASSLRQGEKLFF
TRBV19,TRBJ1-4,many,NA,TGTGCCAGTATGAATGGACACGGGGATGAAAAACTGTTTTTT,CASMNGHGDEKLFF
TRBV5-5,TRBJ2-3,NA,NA,TGTGCCAGCAGCTTTAGGTCCCTCTGGACGGATACGCAGTATTTT,CASSFRSLWTDTQYF
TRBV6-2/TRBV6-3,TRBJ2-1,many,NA,TGTGCCAGCGGGGGAAGCTACAATGAGCAGTTCTTC,CASGGSYNEQFF
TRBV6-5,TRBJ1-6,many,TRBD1,TGTGCCAGCAGCCTGACAGGGGATAATTCACCCCTCCACTTT,CASSLTGDNSPLHF
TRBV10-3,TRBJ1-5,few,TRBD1,TGTGCCATCAGGGGGGGACAGGGGACTAATCAGCCCCAGCATTTT,CAIRGGQGTNQPQHF
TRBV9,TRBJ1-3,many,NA,TGTGCCAGCAGCGCCGAAGCTGTCTCTGGAAACACCATATATTTT,CASSAEAVSGNTIYF
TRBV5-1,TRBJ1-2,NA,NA,TGCGCCAGCAGCACAGGGATGGGCCCGGGCTACACCTTC,CASSTGMGPGYTF